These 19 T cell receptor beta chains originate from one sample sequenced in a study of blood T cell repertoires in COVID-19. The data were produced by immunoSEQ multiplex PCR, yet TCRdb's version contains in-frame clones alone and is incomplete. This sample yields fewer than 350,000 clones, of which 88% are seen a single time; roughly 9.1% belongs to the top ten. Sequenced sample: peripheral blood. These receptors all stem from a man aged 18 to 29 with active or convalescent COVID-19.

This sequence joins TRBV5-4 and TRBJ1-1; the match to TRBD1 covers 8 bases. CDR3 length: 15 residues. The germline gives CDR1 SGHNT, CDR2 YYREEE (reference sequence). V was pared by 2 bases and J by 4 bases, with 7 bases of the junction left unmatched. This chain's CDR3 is CASSFPGGAGTEAFF. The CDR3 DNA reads TGTGCCAGCAGCTTCCCAGGGGGCGCGGGCACTGAAGCTTTCTTT. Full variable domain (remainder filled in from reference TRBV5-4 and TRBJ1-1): ETGVTQSPTHLIKTRGQQVTLRCSSQSGHNTVSWYQQALGQGPQFIFQYYREEENGRGNFPPRFSGLQFPNYSSELNVNALELDDSALYLCASSFPGGAGTEAFFGQGTRLTVV.

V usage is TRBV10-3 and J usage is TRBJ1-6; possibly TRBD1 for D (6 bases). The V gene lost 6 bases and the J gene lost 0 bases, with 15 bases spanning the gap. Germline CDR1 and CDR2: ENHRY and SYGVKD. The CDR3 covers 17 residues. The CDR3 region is CAIRADSNGSYNSPLHF. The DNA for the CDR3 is TGTGCCATCAGGGCGGACAGTAACGGCTCCTATAATTCACCCCTCCACTTT.

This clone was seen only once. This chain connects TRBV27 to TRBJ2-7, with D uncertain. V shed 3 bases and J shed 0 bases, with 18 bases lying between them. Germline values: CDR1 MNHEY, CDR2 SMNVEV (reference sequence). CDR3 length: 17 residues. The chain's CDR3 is CASSFSRLVRSSYEQYF. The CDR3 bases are TGTGCCAGCAGTTTCTCTCGTTTGGTTAGGAGCTCCTACGAGCAGTACTTC.

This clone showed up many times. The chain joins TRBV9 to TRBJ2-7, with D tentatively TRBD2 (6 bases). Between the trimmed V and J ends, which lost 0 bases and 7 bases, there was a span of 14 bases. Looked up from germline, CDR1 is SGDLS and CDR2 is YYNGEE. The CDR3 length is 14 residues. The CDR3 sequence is CASSVASSGGEQYF. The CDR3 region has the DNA TGTGCCAGCAGCGTAGCAAGTAGCGGTGGGGAGCAGTACTTC. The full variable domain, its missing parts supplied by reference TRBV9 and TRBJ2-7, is DSGVTQTPKHLITATGQRVTLRCSPRSGDLSVYWYQQSLDQGLQFLIQYYNGEERAKGNILERFSAQQFPDLHSELNLSSLELGDSALYFCASSVASSGGEQYFGPGTRLTVT.

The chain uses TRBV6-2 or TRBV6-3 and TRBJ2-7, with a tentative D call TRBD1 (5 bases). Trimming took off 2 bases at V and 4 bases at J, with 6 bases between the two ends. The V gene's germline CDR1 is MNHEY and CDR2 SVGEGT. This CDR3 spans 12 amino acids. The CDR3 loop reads CASSYQGYEQYF. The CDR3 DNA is TGTGCCAGCAGTTACCAGGGATACGAGCAGTACTTC.

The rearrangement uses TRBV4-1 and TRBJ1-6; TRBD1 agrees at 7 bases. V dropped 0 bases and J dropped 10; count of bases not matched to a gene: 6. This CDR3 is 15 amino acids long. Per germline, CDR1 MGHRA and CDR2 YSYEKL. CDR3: CASSQDRTGLSPLHF. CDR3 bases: TGCGCCAGCAGCCAAGATAGGACAGGTCTCTCACCCCTCCACTTT.

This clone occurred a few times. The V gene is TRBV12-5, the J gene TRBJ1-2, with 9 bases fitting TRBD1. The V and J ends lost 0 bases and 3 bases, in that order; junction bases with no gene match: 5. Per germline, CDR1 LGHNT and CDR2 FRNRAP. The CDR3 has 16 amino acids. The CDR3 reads CASGLVLTGGDYGYTF. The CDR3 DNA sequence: TGTGCTAGTGGTTTGGTACTAACAGGGGGCGACTATGGCTACACCTTC. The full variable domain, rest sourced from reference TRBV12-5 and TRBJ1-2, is DARVTQTPRHKVTEMGQEVTMRCQPILGHNTVFWYRQTMMQGLELLAYFRNRAPLDDSGMPKDRFSAEMPDATLATLKIQPSEPRDSAVYFCASGLVLTGGDYGYTFGSGTRLTVV.

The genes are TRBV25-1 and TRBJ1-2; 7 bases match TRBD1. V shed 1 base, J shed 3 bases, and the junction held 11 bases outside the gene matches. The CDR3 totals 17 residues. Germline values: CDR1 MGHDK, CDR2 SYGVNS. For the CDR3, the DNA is TGTGCCAGCAGTGAATCTCCTGGGACAGTCCTTTACTATGGCTACACCTTC. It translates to CASSESPGTVLYYGYTF.

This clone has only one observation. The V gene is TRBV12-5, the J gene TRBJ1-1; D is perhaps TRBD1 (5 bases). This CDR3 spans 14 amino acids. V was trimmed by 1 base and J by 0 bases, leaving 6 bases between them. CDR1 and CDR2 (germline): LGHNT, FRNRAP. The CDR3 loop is CASGLGTLNTEAFF. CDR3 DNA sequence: TGTGCTAGTGGTTTGGGGACATTGAACACTGAAGCTTTCTTT.

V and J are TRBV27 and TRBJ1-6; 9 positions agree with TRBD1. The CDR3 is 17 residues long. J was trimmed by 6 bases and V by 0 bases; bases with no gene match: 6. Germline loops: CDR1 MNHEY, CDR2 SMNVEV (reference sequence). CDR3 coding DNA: TGTGCCAGCAGTTTATCGGACAGGGGAGTCATTAATTCACCCCTCCACTTT. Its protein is CASSLSDRGVINSPLHF.

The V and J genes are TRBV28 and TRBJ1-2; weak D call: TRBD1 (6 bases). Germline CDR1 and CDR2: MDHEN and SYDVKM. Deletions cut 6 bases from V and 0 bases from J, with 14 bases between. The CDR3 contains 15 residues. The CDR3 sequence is CASSSLGGANYGYTF. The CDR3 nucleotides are TGTGCCAGCAGCTCCCTTGGGGGCGCTAACTATGGCTACACCTTC.

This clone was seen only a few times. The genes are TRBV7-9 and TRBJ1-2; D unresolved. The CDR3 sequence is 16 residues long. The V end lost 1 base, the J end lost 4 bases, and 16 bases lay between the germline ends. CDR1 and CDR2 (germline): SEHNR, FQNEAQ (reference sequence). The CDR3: CASSLDLAEIRYGYTF. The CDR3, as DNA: TGTGCCAGCAGCTTAGATTTGGCGGAGATCCGCTATGGCTACACCTTC.

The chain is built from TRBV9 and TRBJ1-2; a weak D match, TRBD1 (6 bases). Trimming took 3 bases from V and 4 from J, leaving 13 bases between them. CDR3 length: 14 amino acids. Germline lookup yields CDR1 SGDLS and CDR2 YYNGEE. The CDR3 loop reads CASSEAGESYGYTF. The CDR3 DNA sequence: TGTGCCAGCAGCGAAGCAGGGGAATCCTATGGCTACACCTTC.

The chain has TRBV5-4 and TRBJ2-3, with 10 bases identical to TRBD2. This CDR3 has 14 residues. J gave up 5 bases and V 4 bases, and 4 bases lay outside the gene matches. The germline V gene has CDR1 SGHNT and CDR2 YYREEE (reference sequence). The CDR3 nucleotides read TGTGCCAGCAGCCAACTAGCGGGGTTAGATACGCAGTATTTT. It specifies CASSQLAGLDTQYF. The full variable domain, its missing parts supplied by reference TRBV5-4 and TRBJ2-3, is ETGVTQSPTHLIKTRGQQVTLRCSSQSGHNTVSWYQQALGQGPQFIFQYYREEENGRGNFPPRFSGLQFPNYSSELNVNALELDDSALYLCASSQLAGLDTQYFGPGTRLTVL.

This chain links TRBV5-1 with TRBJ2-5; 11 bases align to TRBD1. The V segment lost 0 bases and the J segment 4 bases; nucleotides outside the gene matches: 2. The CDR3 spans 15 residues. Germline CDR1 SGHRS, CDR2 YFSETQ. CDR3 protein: CASSLEDRGPETQYF. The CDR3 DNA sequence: TGCGCCAGCAGCTTGGAGGACAGGGGGCCAGAGACCCAGTACTTC.

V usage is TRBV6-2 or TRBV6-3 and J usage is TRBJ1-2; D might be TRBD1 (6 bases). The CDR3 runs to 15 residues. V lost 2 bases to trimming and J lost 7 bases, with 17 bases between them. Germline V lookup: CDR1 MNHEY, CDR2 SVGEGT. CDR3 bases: TGTGCCAGCAGTTACCGACCCTACAGGGACGGTGGCTACACCTTC. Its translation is CASSYRPYRDGGYTF.

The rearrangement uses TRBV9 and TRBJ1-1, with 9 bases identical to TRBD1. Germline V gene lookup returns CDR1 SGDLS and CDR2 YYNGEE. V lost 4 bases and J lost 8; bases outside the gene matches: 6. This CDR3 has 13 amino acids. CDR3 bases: TGTGCCAGCAGCCGGTCGGGGACAGGGGAAGCTTTCTTT. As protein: CASSRSGTGEAFF.

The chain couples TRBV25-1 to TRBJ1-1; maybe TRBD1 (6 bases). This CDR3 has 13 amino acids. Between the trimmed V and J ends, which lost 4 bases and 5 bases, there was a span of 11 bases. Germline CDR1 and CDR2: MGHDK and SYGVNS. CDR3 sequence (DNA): TGTGCCAGCAGTGTTGGGGGCTGGACTGAAGCTTTCTTT. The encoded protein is CASSVGGWTEAFF.

The CDR3 spells CASRRTGTNTGELFF. In DNA, the CDR3 is TGTGCCAGCCGACGGACAGGGACGAACACCGGGGAGCTGTTTTTT. V usage is TRBV19 and J usage is TRBJ2-2; 8 bases align to TRBD1. Germline CDR1 is LNHDA and CDR2 is SQIVND (reference sequence). V dropped 9 bases and J dropped 0; count of bases not matched to a gene: 6. This CDR3 is built from 15 residues.